The rows below give T cell receptor beta chains drawn from one sample of a study of graft-versus-host responses after intestinal transplantation. TCRdb's table, derived via immunoSEQ multiplex PCR, lists solely in-frame clones and lacks some. The sample has 55,000 to 70,000 clones; under 95% are singletons. Here the sequenced sample was PBMCs, taken about 4 months after intestinal transplantation. The receptors here all came from a human patient who received an intestinal transplant, so some T cells may come from the graft donor. Each CDR3 is given with its conserved first and last residue. A D gene is named only where the DNA matches it firmly. Where a row states a size, it is once, few, many or the class of an expanded clone; other rows omit it.

J gene,D gene,clone size,V gene,CDR3 DNA,CDR3 protein
TRBJ1-2,TRBD1,once,TRBV4-1,TGCGCCAGCAGCCACAAACAGGGGGGGAGTAGTGGCTACACCTTC,CASSHKQGGSSGYTF
TRBJ2-2,TRBD2,-,TRBV9,TGTGCCAGCAGCGTAGAACCAGGACTAGCAACCACCGGGGAGCTGTTTTTT,CASSVEPGLATTGELFF
TRBJ2-7,-,-,TRBV23-1,TGCGCCAGCAGTGGGGTTGGGGGGACCCATTCCTACGAGCAGTACTTC,CASSGVGGTHSYEQYF
TRBJ2-3,-,few,TRBV6-4,TGTGCCAGCTCCTCGAGTGGGACAGATACGCAGTATTTT,CASSSSGTDTQYF
TRBJ2-7,-,-,TRBV25-1,TGCTCCTCGCTAACGGAGACCTACGAGCAGTACTTC,CSSLTETYEQYF
TRBJ2-5,TRBD2,-,TRBV4-2,TGTGCCAGCAGCCCGACTAGCGGGAGAAGGGAGACCCAGTACTTC,CASSPTSGRRETQYF
TRBJ2-7,TRBD1,-,TRBV5-1,TGCGCCAGCAGCGGCGGGACAGGGGGGTCCTACGAGCAGTACTTC,CASSGGTGGSYEQYF
TRBJ2-1,TRBD2,-,TRBV7-6,TGTGCCAGCAGCTGGGTAGCGGGAGCCGATGAGCAGTTCTTC,CASSWVAGADEQFF
TRBJ2-2,-,-,TRBV10-3,TGTGCCATCAGTGAGTGGTTGAACACCGGGGAGCTGTTTTTT,CAISEWLNTGELFF
TRBJ1-6,TRBD1,-,TRBV6-5,TGTGCCAGCAGTTGGGACAGTCCCGAGAATTCACCCCTCCACTTT,CASSWDSPENSPLHF
TRBJ2-3,TRBD1,-,TRBV9,TGTGCCAGCAGCCCTCGAGGGCAGGGGGCCGTAGATACGCAGTATTTT,CASSPRGQGAVDTQYF
TRBJ2-7,-,-,TRBV19,TGTGCCAGTAGTATAGGGGCAGGGGACTACGAGCAGTACTTC,CASSIGAGDYEQYF
TRBJ1-6,-,-,TRBV27,TGTGCCAGCAGTTTACTGTCCCCGTCTGGCTATTCACCCCTCCACTTT,CASSLLSPSGYSPLHF
TRBJ1-2,TRBD1,-,TRBV20-1,TGCAGTTTGACAGGGGGCGCTGGCTACACCTTC,CSLTGGAGYTF
TRBJ2-7,-,-,TRBV7-2,TGTGCCAGCAGCTTAGAGGCAGGGTTCAACGAGCAGTACTTC,CASSLEAGFNEQYF
TRBJ2-6,-,-,TRBV7-4,TGTGCCAGCAGCTCAACTATTTCAGGCTCACAAAGTCGGGCCAACGTCCTGACTTTC,CASSSTISGSQSRANVLTF
TRBJ2-7,TRBD2,-,TRBV4-1,TGCGCCAGCAGCCAAGGACTAGCCATCGACGAGCAGTACTTC,CASSQGLAIDEQYF
TRBJ2-2,TRBD1,-,TRBV7-6,TGTGCCAGCAGCGCTCGGGACAGCTTAAGGGGGACCGGGGAGCTGTTTTTT,CASSARDSLRGTGELFF
TRBJ2-6,-,-,TRBV18,TGTGCCAGCTCACCTTCGACGACGGGGACGGCTGTTTCTGGGGCCAACGTCCTGACTTTC,CASSPSTTGTAVSGANVLTF
TRBJ2-3,-,-,TRBV6-1,TGTGCCAGCAGGGGTGGACAGAGCACAGATACGCAGTATTTT,CASRGGQSTDTQYF